This T cell receptor beta chain is from a study of T cells in localized non-small cell lung cancer. As for this clone: No antigen is known for it.

Study-wide findings and caveats: Of the tissues analyzed, uninvolved adjacent lung showed maximal T cell clonality, greater than tumor. Adjacent lung exhibited a median of about 56 among the 100 most abundant tumor clones. Elevated blood T cell density was associated with longer overall survival.

Generated by immunoSEQ multiplex PCR, the TCRdb table keeps only in-frame clones and is missing some. The repertoire consists of some 24,000 clones, with 92% occurring once and the leading ten covering 2.5% to 3%. The sequence came from a woman aged 40-70 years with stage I lung adenocarcinoma. This material consisted of peripheral blood, taken before any cancer treatment.

The CDR3 bases are TGTAGGGTAGTCAGAAGCACAGATACGCAGTATTTT. Protein sequence: CRVVRSTDTQYF. The chain employs TRBV19 and TRBJ2-3; no firm D call. CDR3 length equals 12 residues. The germline V gene has CDR1 LNHDA and CDR2 SQIVND (reference sequence). Full variable domain (remainder filled in from reference TRBV19 and TRBJ2-3): DGGITQSPKYLFRKEGQNVTLSCEQNLNHDAMYWYRQDPGQGLRLIYYSQIVNDFQKGDIAEGYSVSREKKESFPLTVTSAQKNPTAFYLCRVVRSTDTQYFGPGTRLTVL.